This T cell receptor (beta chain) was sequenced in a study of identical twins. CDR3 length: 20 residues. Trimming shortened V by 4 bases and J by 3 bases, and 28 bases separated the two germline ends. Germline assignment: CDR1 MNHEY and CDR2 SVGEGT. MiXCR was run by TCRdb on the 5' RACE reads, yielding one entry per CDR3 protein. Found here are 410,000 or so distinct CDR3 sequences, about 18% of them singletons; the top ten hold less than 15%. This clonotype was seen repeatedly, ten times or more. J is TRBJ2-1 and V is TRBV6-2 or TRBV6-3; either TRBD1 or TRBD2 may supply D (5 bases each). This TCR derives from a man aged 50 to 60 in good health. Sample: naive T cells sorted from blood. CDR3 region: CASSSDRGTVAGTLYNEQFF. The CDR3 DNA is TGTGCCAGCAGTTCCGACCGAGGGACGGTAGCCGGGACGCTCTACAATGAGCAGTTCTTC.